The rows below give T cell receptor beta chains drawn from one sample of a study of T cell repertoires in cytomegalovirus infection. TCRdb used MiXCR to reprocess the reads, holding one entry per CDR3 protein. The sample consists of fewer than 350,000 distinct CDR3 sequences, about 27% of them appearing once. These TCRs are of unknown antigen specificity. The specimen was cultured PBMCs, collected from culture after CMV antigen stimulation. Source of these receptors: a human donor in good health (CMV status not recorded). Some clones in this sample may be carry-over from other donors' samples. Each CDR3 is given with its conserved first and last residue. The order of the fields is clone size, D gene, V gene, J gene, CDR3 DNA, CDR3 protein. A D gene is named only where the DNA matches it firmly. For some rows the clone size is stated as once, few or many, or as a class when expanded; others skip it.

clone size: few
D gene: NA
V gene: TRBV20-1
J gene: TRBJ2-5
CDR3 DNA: TGCAGTGCTCGCAGGGCCCAAGAGACCCAGTACTTC
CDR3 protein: CSARRAQETQYF

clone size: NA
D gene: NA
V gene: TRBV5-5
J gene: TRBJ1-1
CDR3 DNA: TGTGCCAGCAGCTTGGGTTACGGGAAGAACACTGAAGCTTTCTTT
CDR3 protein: CASSLGYGKNTEAFF

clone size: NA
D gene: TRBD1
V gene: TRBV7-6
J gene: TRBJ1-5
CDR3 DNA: TGTGCCAGCAGCCCGGCCGGACAGGGCAATCAGCCCCAGCATTTT
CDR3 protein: CASSPAGQGNQPQHF

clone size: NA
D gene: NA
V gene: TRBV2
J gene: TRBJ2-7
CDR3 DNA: TGTGCCAGCAGTCCCCGGAGGGGGGAGCCCTCAGCCGATACGAAGCAGTACTTC
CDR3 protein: CASSPRRGEPSADTKQYF

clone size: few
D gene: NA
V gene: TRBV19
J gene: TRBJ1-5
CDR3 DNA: TGTGCCAGTAGTATCACCCGCAATCAGCCCCAGCATTTT
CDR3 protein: CASSITRNQPQHF

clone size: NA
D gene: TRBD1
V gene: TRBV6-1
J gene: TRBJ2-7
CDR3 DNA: TGTGCCAGCAGTGACCGGGACAGGGGCTACGAGCAGTACTTC
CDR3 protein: CASSDRDRGYEQYF

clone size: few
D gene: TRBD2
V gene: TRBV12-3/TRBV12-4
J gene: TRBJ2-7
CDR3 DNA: TGTGCCAGCAGTACAGCGGGAGAACCCTACGAGCAGTACTTC
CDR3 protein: CASSTAGEPYEQYF

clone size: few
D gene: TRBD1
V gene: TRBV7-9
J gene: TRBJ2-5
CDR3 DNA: TGTGCCAGCAGCACCCCAGGGGGCGCAGAGACCCAGTACTTC
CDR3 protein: CASSTPGGAETQYF

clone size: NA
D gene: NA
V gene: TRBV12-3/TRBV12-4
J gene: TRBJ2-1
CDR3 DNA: TGTGCCAGCGTGGGTAGGGAAAGCTCCTACAATGAGCAGTTCTTC
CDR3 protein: CASVGRESSYNEQFF

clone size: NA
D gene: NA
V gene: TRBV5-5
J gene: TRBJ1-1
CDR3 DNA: TGTGCCAGCAGCTCGGGACCGTCCATGAACACTGAAGCTTTCTTT
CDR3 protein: CASSSGPSMNTEAFF

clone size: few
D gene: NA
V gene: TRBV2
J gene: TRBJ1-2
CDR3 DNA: TGTGCCAGCAGTGAAGTAGCAGGGTGGGGTGGCTACACCTTC
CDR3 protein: CASSEVAGWGGYTF

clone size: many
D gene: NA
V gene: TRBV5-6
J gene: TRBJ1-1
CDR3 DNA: TGTGCCAGCAGCTTCAGGGCCGCCAGCACTGAAGCTTTCTTT
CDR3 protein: CASSFRAASTEAFF

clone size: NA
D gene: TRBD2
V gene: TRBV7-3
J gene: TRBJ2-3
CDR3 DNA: TGTGCCAGCAGCTACCTAGGGCTAGCGGGGGCCTTCACAGATACGCAGTATTTT
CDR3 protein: CASSYLGLAGAFTDTQYF

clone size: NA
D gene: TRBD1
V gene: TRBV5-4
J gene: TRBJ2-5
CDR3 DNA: TGTGCCAGCAGATCCGGACAGGGGGACATGAAGACCCAGTACTTC
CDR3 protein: CASRSGQGDMKTQYF

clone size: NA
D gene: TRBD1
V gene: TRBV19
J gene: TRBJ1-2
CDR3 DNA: TGTGCCAGTAGATGGACAGGGGGTGTCTATGGCTACACCTTC
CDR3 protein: CASRWTGGVYGYTF

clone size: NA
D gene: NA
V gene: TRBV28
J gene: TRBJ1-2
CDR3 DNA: TGTGCCAGCAGTTGGGCCTCTTATGGCTACACCTTC
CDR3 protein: CASSWASYGYTF

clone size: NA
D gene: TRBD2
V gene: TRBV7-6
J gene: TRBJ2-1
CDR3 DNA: TGTGCCAGCAGGGGGTGGGGGGGCTCCTACAATGAGCAGTTCTTC
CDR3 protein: CASRGWGGSYNEQFF

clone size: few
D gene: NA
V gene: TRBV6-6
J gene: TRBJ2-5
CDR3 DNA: TGTGCCAGCAGTTCCGGGACAATCCTGGGGGAGACCCAGTACTTC
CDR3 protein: CASSSGTILGETQYF

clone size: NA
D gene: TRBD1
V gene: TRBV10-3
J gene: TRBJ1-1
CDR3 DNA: TGTGCCATCAGCTACGGACAGGGTGTACCTGAAGCTTTCTTT
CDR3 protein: CAISYGQGVPEAFF

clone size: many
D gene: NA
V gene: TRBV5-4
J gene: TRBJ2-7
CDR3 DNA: TGTGCCAGCAGCGACTCGACCCTCGGGACCTACGAGCAGTACTTC
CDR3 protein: CASSDSTLGTYEQYF

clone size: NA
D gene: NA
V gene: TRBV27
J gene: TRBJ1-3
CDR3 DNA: TGTGCCAGCAGTTCAGGGGCGCCCGGAAACACCATATATTTT
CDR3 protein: CASSSGAPGNTIYF

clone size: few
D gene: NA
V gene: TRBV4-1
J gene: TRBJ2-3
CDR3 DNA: TGCGCCAGCAGCCAAGATAGGTTAGGAGGGAGTTACGCAGATACGCAGTATTTT
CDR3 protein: CASSQDRLGGSYADTQYF

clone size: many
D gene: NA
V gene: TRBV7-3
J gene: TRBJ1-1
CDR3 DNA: TGTGCCAGCAGCTTAGAACACCAGGCCACTGAAGCTTTCTTT
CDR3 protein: CASSLEHQATEAFF

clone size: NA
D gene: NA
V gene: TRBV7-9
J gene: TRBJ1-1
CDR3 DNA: TGTGCCAGCAGCTTAGTGAAGACAGGAGGGACTGAAGCTTTCTTT
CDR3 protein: CASSLVKTGGTEAFF